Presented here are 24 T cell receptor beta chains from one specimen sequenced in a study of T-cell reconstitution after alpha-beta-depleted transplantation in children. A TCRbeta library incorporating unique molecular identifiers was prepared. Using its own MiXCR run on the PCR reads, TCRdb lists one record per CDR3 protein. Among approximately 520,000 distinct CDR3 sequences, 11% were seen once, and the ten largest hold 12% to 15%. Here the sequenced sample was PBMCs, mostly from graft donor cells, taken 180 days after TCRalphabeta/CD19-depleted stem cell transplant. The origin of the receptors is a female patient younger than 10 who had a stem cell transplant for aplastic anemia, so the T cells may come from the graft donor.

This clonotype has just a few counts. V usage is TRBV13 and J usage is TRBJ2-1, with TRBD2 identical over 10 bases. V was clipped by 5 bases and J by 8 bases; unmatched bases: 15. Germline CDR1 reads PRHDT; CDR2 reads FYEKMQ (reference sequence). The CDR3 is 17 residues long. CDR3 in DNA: TGTGCCAGCAGCCCCCGGGACAGCGGGAGGGCCCGACATGAGCAGTTCTTC. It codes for CASSPRDSGRARHEQFF. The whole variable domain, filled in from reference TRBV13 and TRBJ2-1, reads AAGVIQSPRHLIKEKRETATLKCYPIPRHDTVYWYQQGPGQDPQFLISFYEKMQSDKGSIPDRFSAQQFSDYHSELNMSSLELGDSALYFCASSPRDSGRARHEQFFGPGTRLTVL.

CDR3 sequence: CASSFEGLAGDNEQFF. The CDR3 bases are TGCGCCAGCAGCTTCGAGGGACTAGCGGGAGACAATGAGCAGTTCTTC. V usage is TRBV5-1 and J usage is TRBJ2-1; 14 bases align to TRBD2. V lost 2 bases to trimming and J lost 5 bases; unmatched junction nucleotides: 3. The CDR3 totals 16 residues. In germline, CDR1 is SGHRS, CDR2 YFSETQ.

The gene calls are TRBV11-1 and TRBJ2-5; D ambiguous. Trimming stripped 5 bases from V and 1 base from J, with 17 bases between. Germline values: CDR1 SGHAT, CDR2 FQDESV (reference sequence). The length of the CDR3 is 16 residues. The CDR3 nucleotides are TGTGCCAGCAGCCCGTACAGAACTATGAGCCAAGAGACCCAGTACTTC. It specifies CASSPYRTMSQETQYF.

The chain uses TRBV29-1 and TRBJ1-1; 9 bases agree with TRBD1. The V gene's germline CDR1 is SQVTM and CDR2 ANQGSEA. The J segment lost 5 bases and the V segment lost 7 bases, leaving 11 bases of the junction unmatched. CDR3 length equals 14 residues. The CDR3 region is CSAHPQGAGTEAFF. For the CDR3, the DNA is TGCAGCGCCCACCCACAGGGGGCAGGTACTGAAGCTTTCTTT.

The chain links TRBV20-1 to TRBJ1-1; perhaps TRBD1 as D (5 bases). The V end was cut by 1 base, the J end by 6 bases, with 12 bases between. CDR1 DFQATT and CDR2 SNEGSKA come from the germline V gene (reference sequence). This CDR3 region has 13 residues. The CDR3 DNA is TGCAGTGCTAGAGTCGGCAGGGTCCCTGAAGCTTTCTTT. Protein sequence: CSARVGRVPEAFF.

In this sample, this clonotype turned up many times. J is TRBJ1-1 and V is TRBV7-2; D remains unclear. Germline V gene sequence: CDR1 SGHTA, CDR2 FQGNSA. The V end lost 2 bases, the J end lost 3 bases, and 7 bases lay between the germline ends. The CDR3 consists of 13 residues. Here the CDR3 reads CASSLPGHTEAFF. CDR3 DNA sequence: TGTGCCAGCAGCTTACCTGGTCACACTGAAGCTTTCTTT.

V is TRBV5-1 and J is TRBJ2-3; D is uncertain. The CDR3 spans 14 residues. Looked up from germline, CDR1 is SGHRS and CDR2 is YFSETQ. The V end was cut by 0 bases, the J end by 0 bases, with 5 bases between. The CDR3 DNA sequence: TGCGCCAGCAGCTTGGCTTACAGCACAGATACGCAGTATTTT. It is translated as CASSLAYSTDTQYF. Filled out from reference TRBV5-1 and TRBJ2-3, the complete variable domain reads KAGVTQTPRYLIKTRGQQVTLSCSPISGHRSVSWYQQTPGQGLQFLFEYFSETQRNKGNFPGRFSGRQFSNSRSEMNVSTLELGDSALYLCASSLAYSTDTQYFGPGTRLTVL.

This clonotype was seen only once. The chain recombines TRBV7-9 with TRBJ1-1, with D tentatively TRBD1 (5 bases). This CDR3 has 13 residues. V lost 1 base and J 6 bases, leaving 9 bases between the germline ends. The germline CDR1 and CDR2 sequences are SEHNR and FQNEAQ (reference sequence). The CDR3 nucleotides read TGTGCCAGCAGCTTAGTTCGGGGGTCTGAAGCTTTCTTT. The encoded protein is CASSLVRGSEAFF.

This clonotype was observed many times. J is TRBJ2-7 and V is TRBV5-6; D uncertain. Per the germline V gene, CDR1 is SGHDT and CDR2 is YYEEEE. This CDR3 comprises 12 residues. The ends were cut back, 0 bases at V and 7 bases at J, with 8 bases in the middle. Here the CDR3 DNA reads TGTGCCAGCAGCTTGGAACCTGGGGAGCAGTACGTC. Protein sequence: CASSLEPGEQYV.

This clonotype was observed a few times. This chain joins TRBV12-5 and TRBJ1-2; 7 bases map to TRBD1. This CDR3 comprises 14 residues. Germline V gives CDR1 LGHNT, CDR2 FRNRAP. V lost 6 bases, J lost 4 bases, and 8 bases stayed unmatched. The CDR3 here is CASGGQADIYGYTF. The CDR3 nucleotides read TGTGCTAGTGGCGGACAGGCCGACATCTATGGCTACACCTTC.

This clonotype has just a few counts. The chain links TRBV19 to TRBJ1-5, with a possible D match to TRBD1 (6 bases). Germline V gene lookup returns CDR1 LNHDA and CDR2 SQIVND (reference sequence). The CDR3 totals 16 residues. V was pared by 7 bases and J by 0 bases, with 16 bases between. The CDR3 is CASTPRQVNSNQPQHF. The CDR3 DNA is TGTGCCAGTACTCCTAGACAGGTAAATAGCAATCAGCCCCAGCATTTT.

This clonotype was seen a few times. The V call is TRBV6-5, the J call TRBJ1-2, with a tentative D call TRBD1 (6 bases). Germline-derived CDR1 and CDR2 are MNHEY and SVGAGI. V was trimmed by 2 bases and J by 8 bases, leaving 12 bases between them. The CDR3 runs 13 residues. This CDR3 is CASSYKGHGGYTF. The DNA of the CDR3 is TGTGCCAGCAGTTACAAGGGACACGGCGGCTACACCTTC.

In DNA form, the CDR3 reads TGTGCCACCAGCAGAGATCTATGGGACTATGGCTACACCTTC. It codes for CATSRDLWDYGYTF. This chain uses TRBV15 with TRBJ1-2; unclear D gene. The V end lost 0 bases, the J end lost 3 bases, and 8 bases lay between the germline ends. Germline CDR1 is LNHNV and CDR2 is YYDKDF (reference sequence). The length of the CDR3 is 14 residues.

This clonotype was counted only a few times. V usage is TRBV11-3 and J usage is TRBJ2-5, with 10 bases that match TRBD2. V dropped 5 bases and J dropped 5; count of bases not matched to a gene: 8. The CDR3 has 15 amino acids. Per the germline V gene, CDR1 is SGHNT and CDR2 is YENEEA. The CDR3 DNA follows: TGTGCCAGCAGCCTCGGGACTAGCGTTTTGGAGACCCAGTACTTC. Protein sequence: CASSLGTSVLETQYF.

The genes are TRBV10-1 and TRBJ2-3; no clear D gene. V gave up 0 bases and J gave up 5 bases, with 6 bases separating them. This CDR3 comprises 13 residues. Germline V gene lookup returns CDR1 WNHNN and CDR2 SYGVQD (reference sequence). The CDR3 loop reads CASSESVGDTQYF. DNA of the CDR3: TGCGCCAGCAGTGAGTCGGTAGGAGATACGCAGTATTTT.

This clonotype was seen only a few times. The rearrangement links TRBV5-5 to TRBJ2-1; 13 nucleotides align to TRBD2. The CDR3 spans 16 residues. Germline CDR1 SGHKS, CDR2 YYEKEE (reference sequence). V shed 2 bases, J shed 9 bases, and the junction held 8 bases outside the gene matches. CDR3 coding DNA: TGTGCCAGCAGCTTAGGACTAGCGGGAGTTTTGGGTGAGCAGTTCTTC. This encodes CASSLGLAGVLGEQFF.

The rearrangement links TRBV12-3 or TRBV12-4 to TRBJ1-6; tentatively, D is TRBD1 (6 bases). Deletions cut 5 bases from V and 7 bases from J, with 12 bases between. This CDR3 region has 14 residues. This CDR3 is CASSPRDTNSPLHF. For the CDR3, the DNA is TGTGCCAGCAGTCCCCGGGACACCAATTCACCCCTCCACTTT.

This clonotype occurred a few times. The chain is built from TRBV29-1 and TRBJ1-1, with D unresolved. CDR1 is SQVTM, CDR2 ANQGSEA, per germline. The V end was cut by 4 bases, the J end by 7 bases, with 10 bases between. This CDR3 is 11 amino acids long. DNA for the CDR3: TGCAGCGTTGGTCGGGAGGGTGAAGCTTTCTTT. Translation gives CSVGREGEAFF.

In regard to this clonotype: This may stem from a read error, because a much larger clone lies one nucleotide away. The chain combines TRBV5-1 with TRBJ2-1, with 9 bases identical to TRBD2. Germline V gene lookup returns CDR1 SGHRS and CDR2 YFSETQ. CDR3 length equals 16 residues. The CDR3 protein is CSSSAGGTSFLNEQFF. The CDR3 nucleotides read TGCTCCAGCAGCGCTGGCGGGACTAGCTTTTTGAATGAGCAGTTCTTC.

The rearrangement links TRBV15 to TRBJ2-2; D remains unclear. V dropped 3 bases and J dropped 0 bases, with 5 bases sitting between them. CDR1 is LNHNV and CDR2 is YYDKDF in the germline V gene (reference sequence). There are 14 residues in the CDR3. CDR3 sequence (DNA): TGTGCCACCAGCAGTACAGCGAACACCGGGGAGCTGTTTTTT. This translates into CATSSTANTGELFF.

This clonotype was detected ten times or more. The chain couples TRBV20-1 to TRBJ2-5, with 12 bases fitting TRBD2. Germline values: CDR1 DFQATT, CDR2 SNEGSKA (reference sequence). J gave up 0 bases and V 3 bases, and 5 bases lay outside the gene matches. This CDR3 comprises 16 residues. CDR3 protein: CSASLLAGGNQETQYF. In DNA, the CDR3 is TGCAGTGCTAGCCTACTAGCGGGAGGTAACCAAGAGACCCAGTACTTC.

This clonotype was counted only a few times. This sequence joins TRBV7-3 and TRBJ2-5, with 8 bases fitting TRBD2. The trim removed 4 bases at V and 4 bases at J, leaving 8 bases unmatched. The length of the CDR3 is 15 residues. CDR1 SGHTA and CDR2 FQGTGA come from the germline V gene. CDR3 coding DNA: TGTGCCAGCAGCTCCACCGGGGCGGGAGGAGAGACCCAGTACTTC. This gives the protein CASSSTGAGGETQYF.

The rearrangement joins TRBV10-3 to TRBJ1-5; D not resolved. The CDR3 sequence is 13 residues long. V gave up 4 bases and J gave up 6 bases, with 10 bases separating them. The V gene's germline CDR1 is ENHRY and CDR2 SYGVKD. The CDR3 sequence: CAISGTDGQPQHF. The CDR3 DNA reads TGTGCCATCAGTGGGACCGACGGTCAGCCCCAGCATTTT.

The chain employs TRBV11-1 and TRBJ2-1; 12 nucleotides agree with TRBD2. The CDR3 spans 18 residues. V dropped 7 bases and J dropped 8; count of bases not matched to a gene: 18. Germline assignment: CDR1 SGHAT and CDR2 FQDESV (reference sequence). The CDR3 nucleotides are TGTGCCAGCACCCTATACCTGGGACTAGCGGGTGGTTCTGATGAGCAGTTCTTC. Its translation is CASTLYLGLAGGSDEQFF.